Described below is a single T cell receptor beta chain sequence and its context. The source of the sample is a study of OX40 agonist ivuxolimab in advanced cancers. Libraries were prepared by immunoSEQ multiplex PCR; TCRdb keeps only in-frame clonotypes and omits some of them. The repertoire includes 85,000 to 100,000 clones, about 92% of them detected once, and around 0.25% sits in the top ten. Trimming took 8 bases from V and 6 from J; bases not matched to a gene: 5. CDR3 length equals 13 residues. Per the germline V gene, CDR1 is MNHEY and CDR2 is SVGAGI. The chain recombines TRBV6-5 with TRBJ2-2; 8 bases are a match to TRBD2. Source: CD4+ or CD8+ T cells sorted from blood, taken in a trial of the OX40 agonist ivuxolimab. The clonotype originates from an adult with an advanced solid tumor such as melanoma, head and neck, liver or kidney cancer. As DNA, the CDR3 is TGTGCCAGCTTTGGACTAGCTTCCGGGGAGCTGTTTTTT. It specifies CASFGLASGELFF.